This T cell receptor (beta chain) was sequenced in a study of cytomegalovirus exposure and HLA in healthy donors. Separate from the approximately 670-subject first cohort, the roughly 120-subject validation cohort was the one that the donors belonged to. Study-level findings and limits: It was found in a later analysis that first-cohort TCR clusters tended to co-occur in the 100 to 150 validation repertoires. Altogether, some 170 TCR beta chains were recorded as cytomegalovirus-associated. According to reports, the classifier identified cytomegalovirus status with high specificity and sensitivity.

Generated by immunoSEQ multiplex PCR, the TCRdb table keeps only in-frame clones and is missing some. The table lists 250,000 to 300,000 clones, 90% of them singletons, with under 0.45% in the top ten. Remarks on this clone: Its antigen remains unidentified.

Trimming removed 3 bases at V and 0 bases at J, with 6 bases between. The CDR3 covers 13 residues. Germline V gene sequence: CDR1 SGHDT, CDR2 YYEEEE. The clonotype was recovered from a woman under 30 in good health and CMV-seronegative. The chain joins TRBV5-6 to TRBJ1-1, with no clear D. Sequenced input: PBMCs. As DNA, the CDR3 is TGTGCCAGCAGCTCCTCCTTGAACACTGAAGCTTTCTTT. Translating it yields CASSSSLNTEAFF.